This passage covers 17 T cell receptor beta chains from one sample sequenced in a study of patients and donors after allogeneic stem cell transplantation. TCRdb ran MiXCR on the RT-PCR reads and lists one entry per CDR3 protein. The repertoire consists of approximately 170,000 distinct CDR3 sequences, with approximately 24% occurring once and the leading ten covering roughly 25%. Sequencing input: blood, either unsorted or a sorted T cell fraction (not recorded which). These receptors all stem from a human donor who was either an allogeneic HSCT recipient or a stem cell or donor lymphocyte infusion donor (not recorded which). It is not recorded whose cells these are; they may come from a transplant donor.

Only a few counts were recorded for this clonotype. The chain employs TRBV3-1 and TRBJ2-1; 11 positions agree with TRBD1. CDR1 is LGHDT, CDR2 YNNKEL, per germline (reference sequence). The CDR3 runs to 15 residues. J lost 8 bases, V lost 2 bases, and 5 bases had no gene match. The CDR3 region is CASSQLGQGVDEQFF. The CDR3 nucleotides read TGTGCCAGCAGCCAATTGGGACAGGGGGTCGATGAGCAGTTCTTC.

J is TRBJ1-1 and V is TRBV30; D is unresolved. Trimming cost V 5 bases and J 0 bases, with 19 bases left between them. The CDR3 is made up of 16 amino acids. In germline, CDR1 is GTSNPN, CDR2 SVGIG (reference sequence). The DNA for the CDR3 is TGTGCCTGGGGGCAGACCGTGTTCGTGATGAACACTGAAGCTTTCTTT. This gives the protein CAWGQTVFVMNTEAFF.

V gene TRBV20-1 combines with J gene TRBJ2-7, with 7 bases that match TRBD2. This CDR3 contains 13 residues. The trim removed 4 bases at V and 4 bases at J, leaving 7 bases unmatched. The germline V gene encodes CDR1 DFQATT and CDR2 SNEGSKA (reference sequence). This CDR3 is CSAKGGSWYEQYF. In nucleotides, the CDR3 is TGCAGTGCTAAGGGCGGGAGCTGGTACGAGCAGTACTTC.

This clonotype was counted between two and nine times. The V and J genes are TRBV6-5 and TRBJ1-1, with D possibly being TRBD1 (5 bases). The CDR3 has 14 amino acids. The V end was cut by 2 bases, the J end by 1 base, with 8 bases between. Per germline, CDR1 MNHEY and CDR2 SVGAGI. The CDR3, as DNA: TGTGCCAGCAGTTACGACGGGGGGAACACTGAAGCTTTCTTT. It translates to CASSYDGGNTEAFF.

This chain connects TRBV5-1 to TRBJ2-5, with D uncertain. Trimming pared 2 bases from V and 1 base from J, leaving 3 bases between. Germline CDR1 reads SGHRS; CDR2 reads YFSETQ. This CDR3 contains 12 residues. The DNA of the CDR3 is TGCGCCAGCAGCTTCCCCCAAGAGACCCAGTACTTC. Amino acid sequence: CASSFPQETQYF.

The rearrangement joins TRBV10-3 to TRBJ2-7, with 7 bases matching TRBD1. Germline-derived CDR1 and CDR2 are ENHRY and SYGVKD. Losses at the gene ends were 3 bases for V and 0 bases for J; bases not matched to a gene: 2. The length of the CDR3 is 14 residues. The CDR3 DNA reads TGTGCCATCAGTGACCGGGACAGCTCCTACGAGCAGTACTTC. Encoded protein: CAISDRDSSYEQYF.

This clonotype was recorded a few times. V is TRBV6-5 and J is TRBJ1-5, with D maybe TRBD1 (6 bases). CDR3 length: 16 residues. CDR1 is MNHEY and CDR2 is SVGAGI in the germline V gene. V was clipped by 6 bases and J by 0 bases, with 15 bases between them. The CDR3 DNA reads as TGTGCCAGCAGACTTTTCGGACAGAATAGCAATCAGCCCCAGCATTTT. Translating it yields CASRLFGQNSNQPQHF.

The V gene is TRBV12-3 or TRBV12-4, the J gene TRBJ1-5; D is ambiguous. The V gene lost 6 bases and the J gene lost 4 bases, with 13 bases spanning the gap. CDR3 length: 14 amino acids. CDR3 sequence (DNA): TGTGCCAGCAGACTCGGACGGATGAATCAGCCCCAGCATTTT. This translates into CASRLGRMNQPQHF.

This chain uses TRBV7-9 with TRBJ2-1, with 7 bases fitting TRBD1. The ends lost 7 bases at V and 0 bases at J; junction bases unmatched: 18. Germline assignment: CDR1 SEHNR and CDR2 FQNEAQ (reference sequence). The CDR3 length is 19 residues. Here the CDR3 DNA reads TGTGCCAGCATCCACCGGGACAGCAGTACCAATAACTCCTACAATGAGCAGTTCTTC. Encoded protein: CASIHRDSSTNNSYNEQFF.

This clonotype was seen at least ten times. The chain uses TRBV7-9 and TRBJ1-2; perhaps TRBD1 as D (6 bases). The germline CDR1 and CDR2 sequences are SEHNR and FQNEAQ (reference sequence). The CDR3 is made up of 14 amino acids. Trimming removed 3 bases at V and 8 bases at J, with 16 bases between. CDR3 sequence reads: CASSFQGGPWGYTF. The CDR3 DNA reads TGTGCCAGCAGCTTCCAAGGGGGGCCGTGGGGCTACACCTTC.

This clonotype was observed once. The chain is built from TRBV12-3 or TRBV12-4 and TRBJ2-2; D call uncertain. This CDR3 comprises 11 residues. The germline V and J ends were trimmed by 7 bases and 6 bases, with 6 bases remaining between them. The CDR3 sequence: CASIGAGELFF. CDR3 nucleotide sequence: TGTGCCAGCATTGGGGCCGGGGAGCTGTTTTTT.

This clonotype was detected a few times. The chain couples TRBV9 to TRBJ2-1; D could derive from TRBD1 or TRBD2 (5 bases each). CDR1 is SGDLS, CDR2 YYNGEE, per germline. V was pared by 5 bases and J by 4 bases, with 16 bases between. CDR3 length equals 15 residues. The DNA for the CDR3 is TGTGCCAGCAGGGGGGACGAGACAGTTTACAATGAGCAGTTCTTC. The encoded protein is CASRGDETVYNEQFF.

This rearrangement joins TRBV11-1 to TRBJ1-1; a weak D match, TRBD1 (6 bases). V shed 0 bases and J shed 5 bases, with 10 bases lying between them. CDR1 and CDR2 (germline): SGHAT, FQDESV (reference sequence). CDR3 length: 14 residues. The CDR3, as DNA: TGTGCCAGCAGCTTAGCGTTGGGGGCGACTGAAGCTTTCTTT. Residues: CASSLALGATEAFF.

The chain combines TRBV12-3 or TRBV12-4 with TRBJ2-3, with D tentatively TRBD2 (6 bases). The V gene lost 3 bases and the J gene lost 6 bases, with 10 bases spanning the gap. The CDR3 loop spans 13 amino acids. This CDR3 reads CASSLGGSDTQYF. The CDR3 DNA reads TGTGCCAGCAGTTTGGGGGGTTCGGATACGCAGTATTTT.

The sample holds a few counts of this clonotype. The gene calls are TRBV29-1 and TRBJ2-3; TRBD2 aligns across 9 bases. Looked up from germline, CDR1 is SQVTM and CDR2 is ANQGSEA. The CDR3 covers 13 residues. The junction had 1 base not matched to a gene; V was cut back by 5 bases and J by 1 base. The CDR3 spells CSVLAGGTDTQYF. DNA for the CDR3: TGCAGCGTTTTAGCGGGGGGCACAGATACGCAGTATTTT.

Notes on this clonotype: A much larger clone is a single base away; this may be a read error. The gene calls are TRBV4-1 and TRBJ1-3; unclear D gene. The CDR3 runs 12 residues. The germline CDR1 and CDR2 sequences are MGHRA and YSYEKL. The CDR3 sequence is CSSSHPTDTIYF. DNA of the CDR3: TGCTCCAGCAGCCACCCCACGGACACCATATATTTT.

This clonotype was found a few times. The CDR3: CASSYWQGDGYTF. In DNA form, the CDR3 reads TGTGCCAGCAGTTACTGGCAGGGCGATGGCTACACCTTC. This chain uses TRBV6-6 with TRBJ1-2, with D perhaps TRBD1 (5 bases). The CDR3 length is 13 residues. With 1 base removed from V and 6 bases from J, the gap between germline ends came to 9 bases. Germline-derived CDR1 and CDR2 are MNHNY and SVGAGI (reference sequence).